The clone carrying this TCR beta chain is a singleton in its sample. The record originates from a study of T cell changes during pregnancy in multiple sclerosis. Profiling relied on immunoSEQ multiplex PCR, and the TCRdb table lists in-frame clones only, not all of them. This repertoire shows 35,000 to 45,000 clones, roughly nine tenths found once; its top ten account for 0.73%. This sequence was found in a female donor with multiple sclerosis, enrolled in a pregnancy study. Source: CD4+ T cells from peripheral blood mononuclear cells, taken before pregnancy.

Here the CDR3 DNA reads TGCGCCAGCAGCCAGTCGGTTCTTCAAGAGACCCAGTACTTC. This encodes CASSQSVLQETQYF. The rearrangement links TRBV4-3 to TRBJ2-5; no clear D. The CDR3 consists of 14 residues. From germline, CDR1 is LGHNA and CDR2 YSLEER. The germline V and J ends were trimmed by 3 bases and 2 bases, with 10 bases remaining between them.